This T cell receptor beta chain is from a study of OX40 agonist ivuxolimab in advanced cancers. Study-level background: Patients' therapy was ivuxolimab, an antibody that acts as an agonist of OX40 (CD134). Study-wide points: Low normalized T-cell clonal expansion also characterized some of the nonresponders.

Notes on this clone: Its antigen is undetermined.

Method: immunoSEQ multiplex PCR; TCRdb's copy keeps in-frame clones and lacks some. The sample shows approximately 68,000 clones, more than 85% of them seen only once. The specimen comprised CD4+ or CD8+ T cells sorted from blood, sampled in a trial of the OX40 agonist ivuxolimab. This clonotype was sampled from an adult with an advanced solid tumor such as melanoma, head and neck, liver or kidney cancer.

The CDR3 DNA reads as TGTGCCAGTAGTGTGGATAGTGGCAGGAACACCGGGGAGCTGTTTTTT. Translation: CASSVDSGRNTGELFF. This rearrangement joins TRBV19 to TRBJ2-2, with no clear D. Trimming left V 5 bases short and J 1 base short, with 14 bases between. Germline CDR1 reads LNHDA; CDR2 reads SQIVND (reference sequence). The CDR3 extends over 16 amino acids.